This T cell receptor beta chain was sequenced during a study of cytotoxic CD8 clonotypes in ibrutinib-treated CLL. Study-wide results and limits: Public clonotypes, found uncommonly, either contracted or stayed stable on treatment.

V lost 5 bases, J lost 3 bases, and 5 bases stayed unmatched. The CDR3 contains 14 residues. Germline values: CDR1 LNHDA, CDR2 SQIVND (reference sequence). With respect to this clone: Its matching antigen is unknown.

This table comes from immunoSEQ multiplex PCR, and its TCRdb copy is limited to in-frame clones, with some not included. The sample includes 150,000 to 200,000 clones, over 75% seen only once; the top ten take roughly 3%. This TCR was recovered from a human donor with chronic lymphocytic leukemia. This chain connects TRBV19 to TRBJ2-7, with 9 bases aligning to TRBD1. Material: PBMCs, obtained at disease progression, from a patient treated with ibrutinib. Here the CDR3 DNA reads TGTGCCAGTAGTCCGGGACAGGGTTTCTACGAGCAGTACTTC. Translation gives CASSPGQGFYEQYF.